Each of the 31 T cell receptor beta chains below was sequenced from the same sample in a study of OX40 agonist ivuxolimab in advanced cancers. Profiling relied on immunoSEQ multiplex PCR, and the TCRdb table lists in-frame clones only, not all of them. The sample has 45,000 to 60,000 clones, around 79% seen once. The sample was CD4+ or CD8+ T cells sorted from blood, taken in a trial of the OX40 agonist ivuxolimab. The receptor set was obtained from an adult with an advanced solid tumor such as melanoma, head and neck, liver or kidney cancer.

This rearrangement joins TRBV5-8 to TRBJ1-2, with 9 nucleotides matching TRBD1. CDR1 and CDR2 from the germline V gene are SGHTS and YDEGEE. This CDR3 is 14 amino acids long. The V and J ends lost 2 bases and 5 bases, in that order; junction bases with no gene match: 4. CDR3 amino acids: CASSFAGTGYGYTF. The CDR3 nucleotides read TGTGCCAGCAGCTTTGCCGGGACAGGGTATGGCTACACCTTC.

The rearrangement joins TRBV4-1 to TRBJ1-3, with a weak D call TRBD1 (5 bases). CDR1 is MGHRA, CDR2 YSYEKL, per germline. This CDR3 has 15 amino acids. The germline V and J ends were trimmed by 4 bases and 7 bases, with 17 bases remaining between them. DNA for the CDR3: TGCGCCAGCAGCCGATATGCCGGCCGGGGGAACACCATATATTTT. This encodes CASSRYAGRGNTIYF.

The V gene is TRBV7-2, the J gene TRBJ2-1, with D possibly being TRBD1 or TRBD2 (5 bases each). The V end lost 0 bases, the J end lost 3 bases, and 12 bases lay between the germline ends. The CDR3 is 16 residues long. Germline V gene lookup returns CDR1 SGHTA and CDR2 FQGNSA. CDR3 sequence reads: CASSLAWGLNYNEQFF. The CDR3 nucleotides read TGTGCCAGCAGCTTAGCGTGGGGGTTAAACTACAATGAGCAGTTCTTC.

V is TRBV4-3 and J is TRBJ1-1; the D gene is possibly TRBD1 (5 bases). Germline-derived CDR1 and CDR2 are LGHNA and YSLEER. V gave up 0 bases and J gave up 4 bases, with 24 bases separating them. This CDR3 region has 19 residues. The DNA for the CDR3 is TGCGCCAGCAGCCAAGATCGAAGGGGATGGGGGTCGGAAGTCACTGAAGCTTTCTTT. Translation gives CASSQDRRGWGSEVTEAFF.

V is TRBV6-5 and J is TRBJ1-1; no definite D call. Trimming removed 0 bases at V and 8 bases at J, with 10 bases between. The CDR3 totals 13 residues. The germline gives CDR1 MNHEY, CDR2 SVGAGI. The chain's CDR3 is CASSYSRGNEAFF. The DNA for the CDR3 is TGTGCCAGCAGTTACTCAAGAGGGAACGAAGCTTTCTTT.

The chain combines TRBV11-2 with TRBJ1-4; 9 nucleotides match TRBD1. CDR1 is SGHAT, CDR2 FQNNGV, per germline. Unmatched junction bases numbered 8, after V lost 1 base and J lost 5 bases. The CDR3 loop spans 17 amino acids. In DNA form, the CDR3 reads TGTGCCAGCAGCTTAGGATTAGGGACAGGGAGGAATGAAAAACTGTTTTTT. It yields the protein CASSLGLGTGRNEKLFF. Supplemented by reference TRBV11-2 and TRBJ1-4, the full variable domain reads EAGVAQSPRYKIIEKRQSVAFWCNPISGHATLYWYQQILGQGPKLLIQFQNNGVVDDSQLPKDRFSAERLKGVDSTLKIQPAKLEDSAVYLCASSLGLGTGRNEKLFFGSGTQLSVL.

CDR3 in amino acids: CASTSGELTTDTQYF. DNA for the CDR3: TGTGCCAGCACCTCCGGGGAACTAACCACAGATACGCAGTATTTT. This rearrangement joins TRBV7-8 to TRBJ2-3, with TRBD2 as a possible D gene (5 bases). Germline CDR1 and CDR2: SGHVS and FQNEAQ. This CDR3 region has 15 residues. V was trimmed by 7 bases and J by 2 bases, leaving 16 bases between them. Drawing the rest from reference TRBV7-8 and TRBJ2-3, the complete variable domain is GAGVSQSPRYKVAKRGQDVALRCDPISGHVSLFWYQQALGQGPEFLTYFQNEAQLDKSGLPSDRFFAERPEGSVSTLKIQRTQQEDSAVYLCASTSGELTTDTQYFGPGTRLTVL.

The CDR3: CAWRPNSYNSPLHF. CDR3 sequence (DNA): TGTGCCTGGAGGCCAAACTCCTATAATTCACCCCTCCACTTT. The rearrangement uses TRBV30 and TRBJ1-6; D is unresolved. V was trimmed by 3 bases and J by 0 bases, leaving 6 bases between them. The V gene's germline CDR1 is GTSNPN and CDR2 SVGIG (reference sequence). This CDR3 region has 14 residues.

The gene calls are TRBV6-5 and TRBJ1-2; 7 positions agree with TRBD1. Germline lookup yields CDR1 MNHEY and CDR2 SVGAGI. Germline trimming cut 5 bases from V and 8 bases from J; bases unmatched to any gene: 8. The CDR3 extends over 13 amino acids. CDR3: CASSGGQLGGYTF. The CDR3 nucleotides read TGTGCCAGCAGTGGGGGACAGTTGGGAGGCTACACCTTC.

This clone has just one count. The chain has TRBV7-2 and TRBJ1-5; 9 bases are a match to TRBD1. V lost 5 bases to trimming and J lost 7 bases; unmatched junction nucleotides: 12. The germline CDR1 and CDR2 sequences are SGHTA and FQGNSA. This CDR3 has 16 residues. The CDR3 protein is CASSTNGGQGVQPQHF. CDR3 DNA: TGTGCCAGCAGCACCAACGGGGGACAGGGTGTGCAGCCCCAGCATTTT.

This clone came up once. CDR3 sequence reads: CASSATSAETQYF. The DNA for the CDR3 is TGTGCCAGCAGTGCGACTAGCGCAGAGACCCAGTACTTC. The rearrangement uses TRBV28 and TRBJ2-5; 8 nucleotides align to TRBD2. The CDR3 is 13 amino acids. V was pared by 5 bases and J by 4 bases, with 3 bases of the junction left unmatched. Germline-derived CDR1 and CDR2 are MDHEN and SYDVKM. The complete variable domain, with remaining parts taken from reference TRBV28 and TRBJ2-5, reads DVKVTQSSRYLVKRTGEKVFLECVQDMDHENMFWYRQDPGLGLRLIYFSYDVKMKEKGDIPEGYSVSREKKERFSLILESASTNQTSMYLCASSATSAETQYFGPGTRLLVL.

V is TRBV7-8 and J is TRBJ2-7; perhaps TRBD1 as D (5 bases). Germline lookup yields CDR1 SGHVS and CDR2 FQNEAQ. Between the trimmed V and J ends, which lost 1 base and 4 bases, there was a span of 11 bases. The CDR3 loop spans 14 amino acids. Here the CDR3 DNA reads TGTGCCAGCAGCTTAGAGAGGCAGGGTTACGAGCAGTACTTC. Translated, it gives CASSLERQGYEQYF.

The genes are TRBV9 and TRBJ2-5, with D perhaps matching TRBD1 (7 bases). The CDR3 runs to 16 residues. Germline V lookup: CDR1 SGDLS, CDR2 YYNGEE. V was pared by 5 bases and J by 5 bases, with 22 bases between. CDR3 region: CASSFGPQGGVETQYF. DNA for the CDR3: TGTGCCAGCAGTTTCGGCCCTCAGGGGGGCGTGGAGACCCAGTACTTC. The complete variable domain, with remaining parts taken from reference TRBV9 and TRBJ2-5, reads DSGVTQTPKHLITATGQRVTLRCSPRSGDLSVYWYQQSLDQGLQFLIQYYNGEERAKGNILERFSAQQFPDLHSELNLSSLELGDSALYFCASSFGPQGGVETQYFGPGTRLLVL.

The chain carries TRBV10-3 and TRBJ2-1; 7 bases are shared with TRBD1. The germline V gene has CDR1 ENHRY and CDR2 SYGVKD. CDR3 length equals 13 residues. V lost 9 bases and J lost 4; bases outside the gene matches: 6. The CDR3 protein is CAIQPGQYNEQFF. CDR3 DNA sequence: TGTGCCATACAACCGGGACAGTACAATGAGCAGTTCTTC.

The chain has TRBV7-6 and TRBJ1-4, with TRBD1 matching 8 bases. Germline CDR1 reads SGHVS; CDR2 reads FNYEAQ. The junction had 4 bases not matched to a gene; V was cut back by 5 bases and J by 5 bases. CDR3 length equals 14 residues. As DNA, the CDR3 is TGTGCCAGCAGCCTAGGACAGGGAAATGAAAAACTGTTTTTT. Translation gives CASSLGQGNEKLFF.

The chain couples TRBV7-3 to TRBJ2-1; D may be TRBD1 or TRBD2 (5 bases each). V lost 8 bases and J lost 4, with 9 bases in between. The CDR3 sequence is 12 residues long. CDR1 is SGHTA, CDR2 FQGTGA, per germline. The CDR3 here is CASGAGYNEQFF. CDR3 DNA: TGTGCCAGCGGGGCGGGTTACAATGAGCAGTTCTTC.

V is TRBV18 and J is TRBJ2-1; D is uncertain. The V end was cut by 3 bases, the J end by 8 bases, with 20 bases between. The CDR3 loop spans 16 amino acids. The germline V gene has CDR1 KGHSH and CDR2 LQKENI. CDR3 sequence: CASSPPSAYLRDEQFF. The CDR3 DNA reads as TGTGCCAGCTCACCTCCCTCGGCCTACCTTAGGGATGAGCAGTTCTTC.

By share, this clone counts as medium-sized. CDR3 loop: CASSPDREDGYTF. The CDR3 DNA follows: TGTGCCAGCAGCCCAGACAGGGAGGATGGCTACACCTTC. The chain recombines TRBV5-6 with TRBJ1-2; the match to TRBD1 covers 7 bases. This CDR3 region has 13 residues. V shed 4 bases, J shed 6 bases, and the junction held 6 bases outside the gene matches. CDR1 is SGHDT and CDR2 is YYEEEE in the germline V gene.

This rearrangement joins TRBV10-3 to TRBJ2-1, with a possible D match to TRBD2 (6 bases). CDR3 length: 14 amino acids. Germline V gene data show CDR1 as ENHRY and CDR2 as SYGVKD. Trimming pared 2 bases from V and 8 bases from J, leaving 13 bases between. CDR3: CAISEVGGGDEQFF. The DNA for the CDR3 is TGTGCCATCAGTGAGGTGGGAGGAGGCGATGAGCAGTTCTTC.

This clone was counted once. The chain carries TRBV6-5 and TRBJ1-5, with TRBD1 identical over 7 bases. The CDR3 covers 14 residues. Germline CDR1 MNHEY, CDR2 SVGAGI. V lost 6 bases, J lost 1 base, and 3 bases stayed unmatched. CDR3 in amino acids: CASRNRGSNQPQHF. In DNA form, the CDR3 reads TGTGCCAGCAGGAACAGGGGAAGCAATCAGCCCCAGCATTTT.

The chain has TRBV6-5 and TRBJ2-5; D gene ambiguous. Germline CDR1 is MNHEY and CDR2 is SVGAGI. The CDR3 loop spans 14 amino acids. V gave up 2 bases and J gave up 5 bases, with 12 bases separating them. The CDR3 spells CASSYRARAETQYF. DNA of the CDR3: TGTGCCAGCAGTTACAGGGCTAGGGCGGAGACCCAGTACTTC.

The rearrangement links TRBV7-8 to TRBJ1-2, with 8 positions matching TRBD1. Germline V gives CDR1 SGHVS, CDR2 FQNEAQ. V was clipped by 5 bases and J by 7 bases; unmatched bases: 6. The CDR3 is 13 amino acids. The CDR3 is CASSTDRVLGYTF. The CDR3 coding sequence is TGTGCCAGCAGCACGGACAGGGTCCTTGGCTACACCTTC.

This clone came up a few times. This sample includes further DNA sequences coding for the same CDR3. The rearrangement uses TRBV5-1 and TRBJ1-1, with D maybe TRBD1 (6 bases). V was cut by 0 bases and J by 5 bases, with 11 bases left in between. The V gene's germline CDR1 is SGHRS and CDR2 YFSETQ. CDR3 size: 14 residues. CDR3 loop: CASSLERGRTEAFF. The CDR3 region has the DNA TGCGCCAGCAGCTTGGAAAGGGGGAGGACTGAAGCTTTCTTT.

This clone was counted a single time. The chain recombines TRBV9 with TRBJ2-7, with a possible D match to TRBD1 (6 bases). V was clipped by 4 bases and J by 5 bases, with 19 bases between them. The CDR3 loop spans 15 amino acids. Germline CDR1 and CDR2: SGDLS and YYNGEE. The CDR3 coding sequence is TGTGCCAGCAGCCGTCTAGGGGGTTCTAGTAACGAGCAGTACTTC. It is translated as CASSRLGGSSNEQYF.

The chain employs TRBV21-1 and TRBJ1-5; TRBD1 was called by the table and not checked on the DNA. TRBV21-1 has pseudogene status. The CDR3 is 16 amino acids. The chain's CDR3 is CARVCLPGTRAQPQHF. Written as DNA, the CDR3 is TGTGCCAGAGTTTGTTTGCCCGGGACAAGGGCTCAGCCCCAGCATTTT.

This clone was recorded a few times. The chain is built from TRBV6-5 and TRBJ1-4; perhaps TRBD1 as D (5 bases). V lost 8 bases, J lost 7 bases, and 17 bases lay in between. This CDR3 has 14 residues. CDR1 MNHEY and CDR2 SVGAGI come from the germline V gene. CDR3 sequence reads: CASGSGAGGEKLFF. The CDR3 nucleotides are TGTGCCAGCGGAAGTGGGGCAGGAGGTGAAAAACTGTTTTTT.

As DNA, the CDR3 is TGTGCCATCAGTTCGACAGGGTACGACGAGCAGTACTTC. It translates to CAISSTGYDEQYF. This chain links TRBV10-3 with TRBJ2-7; 7 nucleotides align to TRBD1. Germline-derived CDR1 and CDR2 are ENHRY and SYGVKD. Losses at the gene ends were 5 bases for V and 5 bases for J; bases not matched to a gene: 6. This CDR3 has 13 amino acids.

CDR3 bases: TGTGCCAGCGGCGCGGGAAACACCATATATTTT. Protein: CASGAGNTIYF. The chain joins TRBV6-6 to TRBJ1-3, with D uncertain. Trimming cost V 8 bases and J 4 bases, with 6 bases left between them. CDR1 MNHNY and CDR2 SVGAGI come from the germline V gene (reference sequence). CDR3 length: 11 amino acids.

The chain uses TRBV28 and TRBJ1-2, with D maybe TRBD1 (5 bases). The V end was cut by 5 bases, the J end by 4 bases, with 17 bases between. The germline gives CDR1 MDHEN, CDR2 SYDVKM. The CDR3 totals 15 residues. CDR3: CASSPPGSLSYGYTF. The DNA of the CDR3 is TGTGCCAGCAGTCCGCCAGGGTCCCTTAGCTATGGCTACACCTTC.

This clone was detected once. The genes are TRBV18 and TRBJ2-2; D is unclear. The CDR3 has 13 amino acids. The germline V and J ends were trimmed by 3 bases and 9 bases, with 11 bases remaining between them. Germline CDR1 is KGHSH and CDR2 is LQKENI. CDR3 in DNA: TGTGCCAGCTCACCCAGGTTGGGCCGGGAGCTGTTTTTT. It codes for CASSPRLGRELFF. Using reference TRBV18 and TRBJ2-2 for the parts outside the CDR3, the full variable domain is NAGVMQNPRHLVRRRGQEARLRCSPMKGHSHVYWYRQLPEEGLKFMVYLQKENIIDESGMPKERFSAEFPKEGPSILRIQQVVRGDSAAYFCASSPRLGRELFFGEGSRLTVL.

The table lists this clone with a few counts. The CDR3 here is CASNDSGGYGYTF. For the CDR3, the DNA is TGTGCCAGCAACGACTCGGGAGGGTATGGCTACACCTTC. The V gene is TRBV6-1, the J gene TRBJ1-2; D gene ambiguous. There are 13 residues in the CDR3. The germline CDR1 and CDR2 sequences are MNHNS and SASEGT. Trimming stripped 7 bases from V and 5 bases from J, with 14 bases between.